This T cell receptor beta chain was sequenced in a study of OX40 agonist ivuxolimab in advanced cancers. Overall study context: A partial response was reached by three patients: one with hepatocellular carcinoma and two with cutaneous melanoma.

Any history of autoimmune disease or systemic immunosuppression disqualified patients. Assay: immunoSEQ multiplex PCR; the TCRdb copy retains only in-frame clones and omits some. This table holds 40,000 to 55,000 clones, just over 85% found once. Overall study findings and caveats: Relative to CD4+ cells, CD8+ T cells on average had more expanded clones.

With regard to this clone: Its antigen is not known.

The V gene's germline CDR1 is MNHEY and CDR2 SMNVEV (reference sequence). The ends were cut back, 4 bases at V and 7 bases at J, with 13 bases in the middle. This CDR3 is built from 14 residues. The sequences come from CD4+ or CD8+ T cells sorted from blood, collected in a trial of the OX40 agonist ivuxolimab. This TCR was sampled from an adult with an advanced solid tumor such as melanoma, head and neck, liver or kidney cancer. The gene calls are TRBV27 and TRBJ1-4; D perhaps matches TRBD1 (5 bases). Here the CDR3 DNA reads TGTGCCAGCAGTTCTCCAGGGTTGAGTGAAAAACTGTTTTTT. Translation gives CASSSPGLSEKLFF. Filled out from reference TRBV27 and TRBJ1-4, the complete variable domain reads EAQVTQNPRYLITVTGKKLTVTCSQNMNHEYMSWYRQDPGLGLRQIYYSMNVEVTDKGDVPEGYKVSRKEKRNFPLILESPSPNQTSLYFCASSSPGLSEKLFFGSGTQLSVL.